A single sample is the source of the 21 T cell receptor beta chains below, sequenced in a study of blood T cell repertoires in COVID-19. Profiling relied on immunoSEQ multiplex PCR, and the TCRdb table lists in-frame clones only, not all of them. The data contain more than 350,000 clones, around 90% of them singletons. Sequencing was carried out using peripheral blood. The receptors were gathered from a woman between 25 and 40 years old with COVID-19, enrolled during active disease.

The chain carries TRBV10-1 and TRBJ2-3; 8 nucleotides line up with TRBD1. The germline V gene has CDR1 WNHNN and CDR2 SYGVQD (reference sequence). This CDR3 has 15 amino acids. Trimming at V came to 4 bases and at J to 5 bases, leaving 8 bases not matched to a gene. The CDR3 loop reads CASSAGRGLGDTQYF. CDR3 nucleotide sequence: TGCGCCAGCAGTGCTGGCAGGGGGCTTGGAGATACGCAGTATTTT.

V usage is TRBV6-5 and J usage is TRBJ1-2, with a possible D match to TRBD1 (5 bases). V was trimmed by 7 bases and J by 2 bases, leaving 17 bases between them. The V gene's germline CDR1 is MNHEY and CDR2 SVGAGI. The CDR3 consists of 15 residues. CDR3 amino acids: CASTIAGGGNYGYTF. DNA of the CDR3: TGTGCCAGCACCATCGCGGGGGGAGGGAACTATGGCTACACCTTC.

The chain links TRBV5-1 to TRBJ2-5; 12 bases agree with TRBD2. V gave up 6 bases and J gave up 4 bases; unmatched junction bases: 16. The germline V gene encodes CDR1 SGHRS and CDR2 YFSETQ. This CDR3 spans 18 amino acids. The CDR3 here is CASTTGASGGASLETQYF. In nucleotides, the CDR3 is TGCGCCAGCACCACTGGGGCTAGCGGGGGGGCCTCTCTAGAGACCCAGTACTTC. Full variable domain (missing parts from reference TRBV5-1 and TRBJ2-5): KAGVTQTPRYLIKTRGQQVTLSCSPISGHRSVSWYQQTPGQGLQFLFEYFSETQRNKGNFPGRFSGRQFSNSRSEMNVSTLELGDSALYLCASTTGASGGASLETQYFGPGTRLLVL.

On this clone: Because the CDR3's place on the DNA is in doubt, the DNA is left out and the CDR3 is given as listed by TCRdb. This chain uses TRBV12-2 with TRBJ1-4. TRBV12-2 counts as a pseudogene. The CDR3 adds up to 16 amino acids, both ends counted. This CDR3 is CASRSLVGRGNEKLFF.

This chain connects TRBV5-6 to TRBJ2-2; 7 bases agree with TRBD2. This CDR3 has 15 residues. With 6 bases clipped from V and 6 bases from J, the junction kept 11 bases outside the gene matches. Germline values: CDR1 SGHDT, CDR2 YYEEEE. This CDR3 is CASKKQGGRPGELFF. The CDR3 DNA reads TGTGCCAGCAAGAAGCAAGGCGGGAGACCCGGGGAGCTGTTTTTT.

This clone was picked up a small number of times. The chain combines TRBV15 with TRBJ2-1; perhaps TRBD2 as D (6 bases). CDR3 size: 16 residues. CDR1 and CDR2 from the germline V gene are LNHNV and YYDKDF (reference sequence). V shed 8 bases and J shed 7 bases, with 24 bases lying between them. The CDR3: CATAVEGIWAGNEQFF. The DNA for the CDR3 is TGTGCCACCGCCGTAGAGGGTATATGGGCGGGGAATGAGCAGTTCTTC.

This chain joins TRBV5-1 and TRBJ2-3; D is possibly TRBD1 (6 bases). The length of the CDR3 is 14 residues. CDR1 is SGHRS and CDR2 is YFSETQ in the germline V gene. V lost 4 bases and J lost 4, with 13 bases in between. The CDR3 bases are TGCGCCAGCAGCGTGACAGGTAGGCCAGATACGCAGTATTTT. Its translation: CASSVTGRPDTQYF.

The genes are TRBV10-1 and TRBJ1-4; possible D gene TRBD1, 6 bases. From germline, CDR1 is WNHNN and CDR2 SYGVQD (reference sequence). V shed 9 bases and J shed 6 bases, with 14 bases lying between them. The CDR3 extends over 13 amino acids. The CDR3 loop is CASGQSGDEKLFF. CDR3 sequence (DNA): TGCGCCAGTGGACAGAGCGGGGATGAAAAACTGTTTTTT.

This clone was picked up a small number of times. This rearrangement joins TRBV7-9 to TRBJ1-1, with D maybe TRBD1 (5 bases). V dropped 2 bases and J dropped 1 base, with 14 bases sitting between them. The CDR3 contains 16 residues. Germline CDR1 is SEHNR and CDR2 is FQNEAQ (reference sequence). The CDR3 here is CASSLNGGTGNTEAFF. The DNA of the CDR3 is TGTGCCAGCAGCTTAAACGGTGGCACAGGGAACACTGAAGCTTTCTTT.

V and J are TRBV2 and TRBJ1-1, with 8 bases identical to TRBD1. Germline V lookup: CDR1 SNHLY, CDR2 FYNNEI. The length of the CDR3 is 14 residues. Trimming at V came to 8 bases and at J to 6 bases, leaving 11 bases not matched to a gene. CDR3 loop: CASGLNRGGPEAFF. The CDR3 nucleotides are TGTGCCAGCGGATTGAACAGGGGGGGGCCTGAAGCTTTCTTT.

The CDR3 DNA reads as TGCGCCAGCAGCCAGGGACTAGCGGGAGGGCAAGGCGGGGAGCTGTTTTTT. Translation: CASSQGLAGGQGGELFF. V is TRBV4-3 and J is TRBJ2-2; TRBD2 matches at 16 bases. V was clipped by 3 bases and J by 7 bases; unmatched bases: 5. The CDR3 length is 17 residues. CDR1 is LGHNA and CDR2 is YSLEER in the germline V gene.

This chain links TRBV24-1 with TRBJ2-1, with TRBD2 matching over 7 bases. V lost 1 base, J lost 2 bases, and 1 base stayed unmatched. This CDR3 comprises 15 residues. Germline CDR1 is KGHDR and CDR2 is SFDVKD. CDR3 residues: CATSDLAGPYNEQFF. The CDR3, as DNA: TGTGCCACCAGTGATTTAGCGGGGCCCTACAATGAGCAGTTCTTC.

The V gene is TRBV12-3 or TRBV12-4, the J gene TRBJ2-7; D is uncertain. V lost 0 bases, J lost 1 base, and 4 bases lay in between. This CDR3 has 13 residues. The CDR3 spells CASSLAPSYEQYV. The CDR3 DNA reads as TGTGCCAGCAGTTTAGCCCCATCCTACGAGCAGTACGTC.

The chain links TRBV5-1 to TRBJ1-3; the D gene is possibly TRBD1 (6 bases). CDR1 SGHRS and CDR2 YFSETQ come from the germline V gene. The CDR3 has 17 amino acids. V lost 0 bases and J 0 bases, leaving 13 bases between the germline ends. This CDR3 is CASSLAGTTTSGNTIYF. The CDR3 DNA reads TGCGCCAGCAGCTTGGCCGGGACAACTACCTCTGGAAACACCATATATTTT.

V and J are TRBV10-2 and TRBJ2-7; no definite D call. Trimming shortened V by 4 bases and J by 0 bases, and 7 bases separated the two germline ends. CDR1 and CDR2 (germline): WSHSY, SAAADI. This CDR3 region has 13 residues. This chain's CDR3 is CASSGDSSYEQYV. CDR3 nucleotide sequence: TGCGCCAGCAGTGGAGATAGCTCCTACGAGCAGTACGTC.

Only one count was recorded for this clone. The chain has TRBV6-5 and TRBJ2-7, with TRBD1 identical over 7 bases. After removal of 0 bases from V and 3 bases from J, the junction contained 5 bases not matched to a gene. The CDR3 totals 15 residues. The germline V gene encodes CDR1 MNHEY and CDR2 SVGAGI. CDR3 nucleotides: TGTGCCAGCAGTTACTCGAGTTGGGACAGCTACGAGCAGTACTTC. It is translated as CASSYSSWDSYEQYF.

The chain joins TRBV2 to TRBJ1-5, with a weak D call TRBD1 (5 bases). V lost 11 bases and J 0 bases, leaving 8 bases between the germline ends. Looked up from germline, CDR1 is SNHLY and CDR2 is FYNNEI. This CDR3 is built from 12 residues. CDR3 coding DNA: TGTGCCGGGGGGGATAGCAATCAGCCCCAGCATTTT. This encodes CAGGDSNQPQHF.

This sequence joins TRBV21-1 and TRBJ2-1; the D call of TRBD2 is as the table states it, not checked on the DNA. TRBV21-1 constitutes a pseudogene. CDR3 size: 13 residues. In DNA form, the CDR3 reads TGTGCCAGCAGCAAGAATAGCTCCACGGGGCAGTTCTTC. Residues: CASSKNSSTGQFF.

This clone was counted between two and nine times. The chain combines TRBV4-1 with TRBJ1-5; TRBD1 aligns across 7 bases. This CDR3 contains 14 residues. V shed 1 base, J shed 6 bases, and the junction held 3 bases outside the gene matches. Germline CDR1 reads MGHRA; CDR2 reads YSYEKL. CDR3 residues: CASSQVRGPQPQHF. CDR3 bases: TGCGCCAGCAGCCAAGTTAGGGGGCCTCAGCCCCAGCATTTT.

The chain uses TRBV7-2 and TRBJ2-5, with 10 bases identical to TRBD1. V shed 5 bases, J shed 5 bases, and the junction held 5 bases outside the gene matches. CDR3 length: 14 residues. The germline V gene has CDR1 SGHTA and CDR2 FQGNSA. The CDR3 region is CASSQGQGWETQYF. The CDR3 DNA follows: TGTGCCAGCAGCCAGGGACAGGGGTGGGAGACCCAGTACTTC.

A few counts support this clone. The chain uses TRBV30 and TRBJ1-1, with D possibly matching TRBD1 (6 bases). Per the germline V gene, CDR1 is GTSNPN and CDR2 is SVGIG (reference sequence). V was clipped by 8 bases and J by 2 bases, with 18 bases between them. The CDR3 contains 14 residues. In DNA, the CDR3 is TGTGCCATAGTGACCGGGACAAGTAACACTGAAGCTTTCTTT. It codes for CAIVTGTSNTEAFF.